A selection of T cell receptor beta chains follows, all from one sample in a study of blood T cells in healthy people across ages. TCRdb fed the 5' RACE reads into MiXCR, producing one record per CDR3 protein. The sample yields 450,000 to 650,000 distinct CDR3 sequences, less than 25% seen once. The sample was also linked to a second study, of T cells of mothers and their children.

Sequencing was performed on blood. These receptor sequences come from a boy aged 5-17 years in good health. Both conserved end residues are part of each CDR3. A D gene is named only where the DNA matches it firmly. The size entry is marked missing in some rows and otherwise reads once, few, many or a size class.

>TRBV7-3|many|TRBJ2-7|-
CASSLSTGSHEQYF
TGTGCCAGCAGCCTTTCTACAGGGTCCCACGAGCAGTACTTC
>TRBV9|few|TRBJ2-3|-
CASSPLGSADTQYF
TGTGCCAGCAGCCCCCTCGGTAGCGCAGATACGCAGTATTTT
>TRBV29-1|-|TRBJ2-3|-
CSVLGGLGTDTQYF
TGCAGCGTTTTGGGGGGGCTGGGCACAGATACGCAGTATTTT
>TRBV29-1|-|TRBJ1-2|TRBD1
CSGGAGGSITSAYGYTF
TGCAGCGGAGGAGCAGGGGGCAGCATAACTAGCGCCTATGGCTACACCTTC
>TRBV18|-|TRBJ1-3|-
CASSDVGQGNTIYF
TGTGCCAGCTCCGATGTGGGTCAAGGAAACACCATATATTTT
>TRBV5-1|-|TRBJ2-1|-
CASSLRGGADNEQFF
TGCGCCAGCAGCTTGAGGGGGGGGGCCGACAATGAGCAGTTCTTC
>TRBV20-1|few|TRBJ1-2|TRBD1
CSAVGTGGSYGYTF
TGCAGTGCTGTAGGGACAGGGGGCTCCTATGGCTACACCTTC
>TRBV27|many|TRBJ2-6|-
CASSLNWANVLTF
TGTGCCAGCAGTTTGAATTGGGCCAACGTCCTGACTTTC
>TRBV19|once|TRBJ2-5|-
CASSKMTGKETQYF
TGTGCCAGTAGTAAAATGACGGGGAAAGAGACCCAGTACTTC
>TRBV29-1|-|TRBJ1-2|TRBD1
CSAETRTGNGYTF
TGCAGCGCAGAAACCCGGACAGGGAATGGCTACACCTTC
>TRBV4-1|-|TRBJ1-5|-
CASSQGRAGRVSQPQHF
TGCGCCAGCAGCCAAGGTCGGGCAGGGAGGGTGAGTCAGCCCCAGCATTTT
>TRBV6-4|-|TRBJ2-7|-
CASVGTMVWEQYF
TGTGCCAGCGTAGGGACCATGGTCTGGGAGCAGTACTTC
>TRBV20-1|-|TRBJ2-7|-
CSADPQGVDEQYF
TGCAGTGCCGACCCACAGGGAGTCGACGAGCAGTACTTC
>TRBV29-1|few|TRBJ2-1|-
CSVVRGWGPYNEQFF
TGCAGCGTTGTCAGGGGCTGGGGACCGTACAATGAGCAGTTCTTC
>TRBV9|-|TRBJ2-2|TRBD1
CASSVDGTGANTGELFF
TGTGCCAGCAGCGTAGATGGGACAGGGGCGAACACCGGGGAGCTGTTTTTT
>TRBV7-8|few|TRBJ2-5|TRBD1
CASSAATGVETQYF
TGTGCCAGCAGCGCGGCGACAGGGGTGGAGACCCAGTACTTC
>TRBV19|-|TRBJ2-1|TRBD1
CASTVRAQGASYNEQFF
TGTGCCAGTACCGTTAGAGCCCAGGGGGCTTCCTACAATGAGCAGTTCTTC
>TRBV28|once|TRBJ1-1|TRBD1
CASSSPGQSIWNTEAFF
TGTGCCAGCAGTTCGCCGGGACAGTCGATATGGAACACTGAAGCTTTCTTT
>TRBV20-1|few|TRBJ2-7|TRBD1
CSARAVGQGSYEQYF
TGCAGTGCTAGAGCCGTGGGACAGGGGTCCTACGAGCAGTACTTC
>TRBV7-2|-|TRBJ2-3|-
CASSSPTIDTQYF
TGTGCCAGCAGCTCCCCAACCATAGATACGCAGTATTTT
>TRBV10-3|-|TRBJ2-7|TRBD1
CAISENPGQGYEQYF
TGTGCCATCAGTGAGAATCCGGGACAGGGGTACGAGCAGTACTTC
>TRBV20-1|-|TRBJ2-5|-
CSAQKTAQETQYF
TGCAGTGCCCAAAAGACAGCCCAAGAGACCCAGTACTTC
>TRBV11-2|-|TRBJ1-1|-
CASSLFGGGEAETFF
TGTGCCAGCAGCTTATTTGGGGGGGGGGAGGCTGAAACTTTCTTT
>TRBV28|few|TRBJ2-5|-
CASWAHQETQYF
TGTGCCAGTTGGGCACATCAAGAGACCCAGTACTTC
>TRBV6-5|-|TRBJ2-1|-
CASSPASAYNEQFF
TGTGCCAGCAGTCCCGCTAGCGCGTACAATGAGCAGTTCTTC
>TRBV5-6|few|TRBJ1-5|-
CASSKSDQPQHF
TGTGCCAGCAGCAAATCGGATCAGCCCCAGCATTTT
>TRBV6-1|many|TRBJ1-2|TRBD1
CASSPGTANYGYTF
TGTGCCAGCAGCCCGGGGACAGCCAACTATGGCTACACCTTC
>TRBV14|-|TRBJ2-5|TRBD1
CASSQGRTGGDRETQYF
TGTGCCAGCAGCCAAGGAAGGACAGGAGGTGATCGGGAGACCCAGTACTTC
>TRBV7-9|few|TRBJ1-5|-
CASSFSVTEDNQPQHF
TGTGCCAGCAGCTTTTCGGTCACAGAGGATAATCAGCCCCAGCATTTT
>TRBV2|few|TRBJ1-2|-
CASSEARSYGYTF
TGTGCCAGCAGTGAAGCGCGTAGCTATGGCTACACCTTC
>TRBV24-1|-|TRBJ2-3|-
CATSDPGTTDTQYF
TGTGCCACCAGTGATCCGGGGACTACAGATACGCAGTATTTT
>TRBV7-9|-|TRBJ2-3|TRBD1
CARTGTGDTDTQYF
TGTGCCAGGACCGGGACAGGGGACACAGATACGCAGTATTTT
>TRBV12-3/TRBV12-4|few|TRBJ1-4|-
CASSSIPRAGNEKLFF
TGTGCCAGCAGTTCGATCCCCCGGGCCGGGAATGAAAAACTGTTTTTT
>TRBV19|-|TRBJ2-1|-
CASSIIGDEQFF
TGTGCCAGTAGTATAATTGGCGATGAGCAGTTCTTC
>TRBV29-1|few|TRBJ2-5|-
CSASGEAAQETQYF
TGCAGCGCAAGCGGTGAGGCGGCTCAAGAGACCCAGTACTTC
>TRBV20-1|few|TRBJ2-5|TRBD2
CSALGLAGAQETQYF
TGCAGTGCACTCGGACTAGCGGGGGCCCAAGAGACCCAGTACTTC
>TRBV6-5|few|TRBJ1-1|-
CASRTQGHPNTEAFF
TGTGCCAGCAGGACCCAGGGACACCCGAACACTGAAGCTTTCTTT
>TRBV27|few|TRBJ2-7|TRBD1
CASSTRDRGSYEQYF
TGTGCCAGCAGTACCCGGGACAGGGGGTCCTACGAGCAGTACTTC
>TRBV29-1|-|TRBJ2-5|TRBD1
CGSRDRLRETQYF
TGCGGCTCCAGGGACAGGCTGAGGGAGACCCAGTACTTC
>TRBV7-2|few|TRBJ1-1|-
CASRPRIGREKDEAFF
TGTGCCAGCAGACCCAGGATCGGCAGGGAAAAGGATGAAGCTTTCTTT
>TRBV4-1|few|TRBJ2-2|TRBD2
CASSHTNMGLAPGELFF
TGCGCCAGCAGCCACACGAACATGGGACTAGCCCCCGGGGAGCTGTTTTTT
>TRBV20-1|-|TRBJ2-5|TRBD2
CSAPSGAYQETQYF
TGCAGTGCTCCTAGCGGGGCGTACCAAGAGACCCAGTACTTC
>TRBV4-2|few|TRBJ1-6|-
CASSQLGQINLIIQPLHF
TGTGCCAGCAGCCAACTTGGACAGATTAACCTTATAATTCAACCCCTCCACTTT
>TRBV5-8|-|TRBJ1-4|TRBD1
CASSDGQGAFSTNEKLFF
TGTGCCAGCAGCGATGGACAGGGGGCATTTTCGACTAATGAAAAACTGTTTTTT
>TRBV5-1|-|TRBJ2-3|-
CASSLQPGADTQYF
TGCGCCAGCAGCTTGCAACCGGGAGCAGATACGCAGTATTTT
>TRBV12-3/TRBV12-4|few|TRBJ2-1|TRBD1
CASRAGTGYYNEQFF
TGTGCCAGCAGAGCCGGGACAGGGTATTACAATGAGCAGTTCTTC
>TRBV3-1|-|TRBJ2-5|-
CAGSRVERGLETQYF
TGTGCCGGCAGCCGCGTAGAGCGAGGGTTGGAGACCCAGTACTTC
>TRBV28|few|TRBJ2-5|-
CASTPHGAGVSETQYF
TGTGCCAGCACCCCGCACGGGGCAGGGGTATCGGAGACCCAGTACTTC
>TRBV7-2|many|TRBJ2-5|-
CASSLVIAETQYF
TGTGCCAGCAGCTTAGTCATTGCGGAGACCCAGTACTTC
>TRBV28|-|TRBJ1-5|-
CASSLLTESQPQHF
TGTGCCAGCAGTTTACTTACAGAAAGCCAGCCCCAGCATTTT
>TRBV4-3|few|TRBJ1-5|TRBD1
CASSQAVIGQGGQPQHF
TGCGCCAGCAGCCAAGCAGTCATCGGACAGGGAGGCCAGCCCCAGCATTTT
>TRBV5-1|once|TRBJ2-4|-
CASSLEGEVQYF
TGCGCCAGCAGCTTGGAGGGGGAGGTTCAGTACTTC